Here is one TCR beta chain with its context. The data were produced by immunoSEQ multiplex PCR, yet TCRdb's version contains in-frame clones alone and is incomplete. The repertoire holds approximately 53,000 clones, with 85% to 95% as singletons. The germline V gene has CDR1 SGHDN and CDR2 FVKESK. The CDR3 spans 17 residues. The V end was cut by 0 bases, the J end by 2 bases, with 16 bases between. This entry comes from a study of control samples from healthy donors and cancer patients. The sequenced sample was PBMCs. The clonotype was recovered from a man younger than 45 with colorectal cancer. The chain carries TRBV14 and TRBJ2-5; TRBD1 might be the D (5 bases). CDR3 residues: CASSQDLPGRRQETQYF. In DNA form, the CDR3 reads TGTGCCAGCAGCCAAGATCTACCAGGGCGTAGGCAAGAGACCCAGTACTTC.